The T cell receptor beta chain under discussion was sequenced for a study of vaccination and CD4 T cells after COVID-19. Study-wide points: For convalescent patients, 304 of the 307 vaccine-specific clones analyzed were classified as spike mono-reactive. The authors studied relatively few convalescent patients and analyzed no early post-infection timepoints.

MiXCR was run by TCRdb on the PCR reads, yielding one entry per CDR3 protein. The profile covers more than 35,000 distinct CDR3 sequences, with around 39% appearing a single time and roughly 5.9% taken by the ten largest. The time point here: late sampling 161 to 241 days after vaccination in three convalescent patients. This CDR3 has 14 amino acids. Trimming removed 2 bases from V and 3 bases from J, with 11 bases in between. Germline V lookup: CDR1 MDHEN, CDR2 SYDVKM. Concerning this clonotype: Its specificity is not known.

Sample: CD4+ T cells from blood, taken about 7 months after SARS-CoV-2 vaccination. V usage is TRBV28 and J usage is TRBJ2-7, with D possibly TRBD2 on 6 matching bases. The sequence was obtained from a human donor who had recovered from COVID-19. For the CDR3, the DNA is TGTGCCAGCAGTTTAGAGAGGGGACTCTACGAGCAGTACTTC. Translated, it gives CASSLERGLYEQYF.